The 32 T cell receptor beta chains given below trace back to one sample, sequenced in a study of blood T cell repertoires in COVID-19. TCRdb's table, derived via immunoSEQ multiplex PCR, lists solely in-frame clones and lacks some. The sample carries approximately 260,000 clones, 70% to 90% recorded once. Material for sequencing was PBMCs or T cells enriched from blood (not recorded which). The origin of the receptors is a woman aged 40 to 49 with acute COVID-19.

This chain joins TRBV19 and TRBJ1-5; TRBD1 aligns across 7 bases. This CDR3 has 16 amino acids. CDR1 LNHDA and CDR2 SQIVND come from the germline V gene (reference sequence). The trim removed 3 bases at V and 2 bases at J, leaving 7 bases unmatched. CDR3 DNA: TGTGCCAGTAGTATCCCGACAGGGACGGGCAATCAGCCCCAGCATTTT. It codes for CASSIPTGTGNQPQHF.

This clone came up once. This sequence joins TRBV2 and TRBJ1-2; D is unclear. The germline V gene encodes CDR1 SNHLY and CDR2 FYNNEI. The length of the CDR3 is 13 residues. Between the trimmed V and J ends, which lost 8 bases and 2 bases, there was a span of 12 bases. The CDR3 is CASREQTNYGYTF. The CDR3 nucleotides are TGTGCCAGCCGCGAACAGACCAACTATGGCTACACCTTC.

The V gene is TRBV4-2, the J gene TRBJ1-4; 9 bases align to TRBD1. The CDR3 extends over 16 amino acids. CDR1 is LGHNA and CDR2 is YNFKEQ in the germline V gene. V trimming: 0 bases; J trimming: 8 bases; junction bases outside the gene matches: 7. CDR3 DNA: TGTGCCAGCAGCCAAGAAAACACAGGGGGCGGCGAAAAACTGTTTTTT. Amino acid sequence: CASSQENTGGGEKLFF.

The genes are TRBV28 and TRBJ1-3; D unresolved. Germline V lookup: CDR1 MDHEN, CDR2 SYDVKM. Trimming cost V 6 bases and J 0 bases, with 6 bases left between them. The CDR3 length is 13 residues. CDR3 sequence: CASRYPSGNTIYF. CDR3 nucleotides: TGTGCCAGCAGATATCCCTCTGGAAACACCATATATTTT.

Turning to this clone: At the DNA level, this CDR3 is encoded by other sequences in the same sample as well. The rearrangement links TRBV27 to TRBJ2-7, with 9 bases aligning to TRBD2. The germline gives CDR1 MNHEY, CDR2 SMNVEV (reference sequence). CDR3 length: 11 residues. The DNA of the CDR3 is TGTGCAAGCGGGAGGTCCTACGAGCAGTACTTC. Its protein is CASGRSYEQYF.

This clone occurred a few times. The genes are TRBV2 and TRBJ1-2; the D is unclear. V lost 4 bases to trimming and J lost 4 bases, with 16 bases between them. The CDR3 has 15 residues. CDR1 and CDR2 (germline): SNHLY, FYNNEI. For the CDR3, the DNA is TGTGCCAGCAGTGTTGGCCTAATAGCGATCTATGGCTACACCTTC. Residues: CASSVGLIAIYGYTF.

This chain uses TRBV2 with TRBJ1-2; 7 bases are shared with TRBD1. Germline-derived CDR1 and CDR2 are SNHLY and FYNNEI. The CDR3 contains 13 residues. J lost 8 bases, V lost 7 bases, and 10 bases had no gene match. CDR3 amino acids: CASTLRQGWGYTF. In nucleotides, the CDR3 is TGTGCCAGCACCTTACGACAGGGTTGGGGCTACACCTTC.

The chain recombines TRBV11-2 with TRBJ2-1, with D maybe TRBD2 (6 bases). Trimming took 4 bases from V and 5 from J, leaving 15 bases between them. The CDR3 spans 15 residues. Germline loops: CDR1 SGHAT, CDR2 FQNNGV. CDR3 nucleotide sequence: TGTGCCAGCAGCTGGCCGGGACTTGGCCACAATGAGCAGTTCTTC. This codes for CASSWPGLGHNEQFF.

V usage is TRBV6-1 and J usage is TRBJ1-4, with 9 nucleotides matching TRBD1. This CDR3 region has 15 residues. V was pared by 3 bases and J by 5 bases, with 4 bases of the junction left unmatched. Germline CDR1 reads MNHNS; CDR2 reads SASEGT. In nucleotides, the CDR3 is TGTGCCAGCAGTGACCCGACAGGGGGAAATGAAAAACTGTTTTTT. Amino acid sequence: CASSDPTGGNEKLFF.

This clone was seen a few times. The chain combines TRBV19 with TRBJ2-1; 9 bases line up with TRBD2. Unmatched junction bases numbered 11, after V lost 9 bases and J lost 11 bases. The germline CDR1 and CDR2 sequences are LNHDA and SQIVND (reference sequence). This CDR3 spans 13 amino acids. As DNA, the CDR3 is TGTGCCAGCCACTCGTGGGCTAGCGGGAAGCAGTTCTTC. This encodes CASHSWASGKQFF.

Notes on this clone: A junction end diverges from the germline sequence, so it may reflect a read error. The chain recombines TRBV10-3 with TRBJ2-5; TRBD2 might be the D (6 bases). The germline CDR1 and CDR2 sequences are ENHRY and SYGVKD. The CDR3 length is 16 residues. This CDR3 is CGISESEGSGQETQYF. The CDR3 DNA sequence: TGTGGCATCAGTGAGTCTGAGGGTAGCGGCCAAGAGACCCAGTACTTC.

The genes are TRBV6-5 and TRBJ2-7; 7 bases align to TRBD1. V gave up 6 bases and J gave up 2 bases; unmatched junction bases: 7. Germline values: CDR1 MNHEY, CDR2 SVGAGI. The CDR3 spans 14 residues. The CDR3 nucleotides are TGTGCCAGCAGACGACAGGGACACACCTACGAGCAGTACTTC. This codes for CASRRQGHTYEQYF.

J is TRBJ2-1 and V is TRBV19; 15 bases are a match to TRBD2. Unmatched junction bases numbered 5, after V lost 3 bases and J lost 5 bases. The CDR3 covers 17 residues. Per germline, CDR1 LNHDA and CDR2 SQIVND (reference sequence). CDR3 amino acids: CASSISRTSGRDNEQFF. DNA of the CDR3: TGTGCCAGTAGTATTAGCCGGACTAGCGGGAGGGACAATGAGCAGTTCTTC.

The V gene is TRBV4-1, the J gene TRBJ1-2, with TRBD1 matching 10 bases. The CDR3 is 15 residues long. Per the germline V gene, CDR1 is MGHRA and CDR2 is YSYEKL. After removal of 2 bases from V and 8 bases from J, the junction contained 8 bases not matched to a gene. The CDR3 sequence: CASSQNAGQGFGYTF. CDR3 nucleotides: TGCGCCAGCAGCCAAAACGCGGGACAGGGGTTCGGCTACACCTTC.

The CDR3 loop is CASSYSIGLAGAYEQYV. CDR3 sequence (DNA): TGTGCCAGCAGTTACTCGATAGGACTAGCGGGAGCATACGAGCAGTACGTC. The V call is TRBV6-2 or TRBV6-3, the J call TRBJ2-7, with TRBD2 matching over 13 bases. The trim removed 0 bases at V and 4 bases at J, leaving 6 bases unmatched. Germline CDR1 MNHEY, CDR2 SVGEGT. The CDR3 covers 17 residues.

The chain recombines TRBV7-2 with TRBJ1-3, with D possibly TRBD1 on 5 matching bases. The CDR3 is made up of 14 amino acids. V lost 2 bases, J lost 5 bases, and 10 bases lay in between. CDR1 is SGHTA and CDR2 is FQGNSA in the germline V gene. CDR3 in amino acids: CASSLSTGRNTIYF. CDR3 in DNA: TGTGCCAGCAGCTTAAGTACAGGACGAAACACCATATATTTT. Full variable domain (rest looked up from reference TRBV7-2 and TRBJ1-3): GAGVSQSPSNKVTEKGKDVELRCDPISGHTALYWYRQSLGQGLEFLIYFQGNSAPDKSGLPSDRFSAERTGGSVSTLTIQRTQQEDSAVYLCASSLSTGRNTIYFGEGSWLTVV.

The genes are TRBV5-6 and TRBJ1-1, with 7 bases identical to TRBD1. CDR3 size: 14 residues. Trimming cost V 5 bases and J 0 bases; bases outside gene matches: 4. Germline CDR1 SGHDT, CDR2 YYEEEE. The DNA for the CDR3 is TGTGCCAGCAGTCCAGACAGGGTGAACACTGAAGCTTTCTTT. Translation: CASSPDRVNTEAFF.

On this clone: Other DNA sequences in this sample translate to the same CDR3. The gene calls are TRBV6-5 and TRBJ1-5; 8 nucleotides match TRBD1. This CDR3 is built from 14 residues. CDR1 and CDR2 from the germline V gene are MNHEY and SVGAGI. Trimming cost V 6 bases and J 4 bases; bases outside gene matches: 5. In DNA, the CDR3 is TGTGCCAGCAGGCGGGACAGGTCAAATCAGCCCCAGCATTTT. It yields the protein CASRRDRSNQPQHF.

This chain connects TRBV7-9 to TRBJ2-7, with 8 bases matching TRBD2. CDR3 size: 16 residues. The germline V gene has CDR1 SEHNR and CDR2 FQNEAQ (reference sequence). Trimming at V came to 5 bases and at J to 3 bases, leaving 12 bases not matched to a gene. CDR3 in amino acids: CASSRYSGNIIYEQYF. CDR3 coding DNA: TGTGCCAGCAGCCGATATAGCGGGAACATAATCTACGAGCAGTACTTC. The full variable domain, with the rest looked up from reference TRBV7-9 and TRBJ2-7, is DTGVSQNPRHKITKRGQNVTFRCDPISEHNRLYWYRQTLGQGPEFLTYFQNEAQLEKSRLLSDRFSAERPKGSFSTLEIQRTEQGDSAMYLCASSRYSGNIIYEQYFGPGTRLTVT.

The genes are TRBV30 and TRBJ1-5; D possibly corresponds to TRBD1 (5 bases). Deletions cut 3 bases from V and 4 bases from J, with 10 bases between. CDR3 length equals 13 residues. Germline V gives CDR1 GTSNPN, CDR2 SVGIG (reference sequence). The CDR3 region is CAWSGGFNQPQHF. The CDR3 coding sequence is TGTGCCTGGAGCGGGGGGTTTAATCAGCCCCAGCATTTT.

The chain is built from TRBV27 and TRBJ1-2; perhaps TRBD1 as D (6 bases). The CDR3 sequence is 13 residues long. Germline CDR1 and CDR2: MNHEY and SMNVEV (reference sequence). V was clipped by 6 bases and J by 5 bases, with 13 bases between them. CDR3 residues: CASSRQDSYGYTF. The CDR3 bases are TGTGCCAGCAGCAGACAGGATTCATATGGCTACACCTTC.

The chain links TRBV18 to TRBJ2-7; 10 bases fit TRBD2. From germline, CDR1 is KGHSH and CDR2 LQKENI. V was clipped by 4 bases and J by 5 bases; unmatched bases: 5. The CDR3 is 14 residues long. The CDR3 sequence: CASSRGLASHEQYV. The DNA of the CDR3 is TGTGCCAGCTCACGGGGACTAGCGTCCCACGAGCAGTACGTC.

This chain links TRBV10-1 with TRBJ2-3; 9 bases align to TRBD2. V lost 0 bases to trimming and J lost 0 bases; unmatched junction nucleotides: 7. The CDR3 sequence is 18 residues long. Germline-derived CDR1 and CDR2 are WNHNN and SYGVQD (reference sequence). CDR3 residues: CASSESQREAPSTDTQYF. For the CDR3, the DNA is TGCGCCAGCAGTGAGTCTCAGCGGGAGGCCCCAAGCACAGATACGCAGTATTTT.

V usage is TRBV7-2 and J usage is TRBJ2-4; D gene ambiguous. Per germline, CDR1 SGHTA and CDR2 FQGNSA. The CDR3 has 14 amino acids. Deletions cut 2 bases from V and 6 bases from J, with 11 bases between. The CDR3 sequence: CASSLMSSGNIQYF. The CDR3, as DNA: TGTGCCAGCAGCTTAATGTCGTCGGGAAACATTCAGTACTTC.

The chain is built from TRBV7-2 and TRBJ1-2; D is uncertain. CDR1 is SGHTA and CDR2 is FQGNSA in the germline V gene. V lost 5 bases, J lost 2 bases, and 6 bases lay in between. This CDR3 contains 12 residues. The DNA of the CDR3 is TGTGCCAGCAGCCCGGGGAACTATGGCTACACCTTC. Its translation is CASSPGNYGYTF.

In the case of this clone: One end of the junction fails to match germline, which may point to a read error. The chain joins TRBV7-8 to TRBJ2-5; no definite D call. Germline CDR1 and CDR2: SGHVS and FQNEAQ. The CDR3 totals 15 residues. The CDR3 DNA reads TGTGCCAGCGATACATACCTAGGCGGTGGAAGATTCAGTAACTTC. Translated, it gives CASDTYLGGGRFSNF.

The chain links TRBV19 to TRBJ1-1; 8 nucleotides agree with TRBD1. This CDR3 contains 13 residues. CDR1 is LNHDA, CDR2 SQIVND, per germline (reference sequence). With 8 bases clipped from V and 4 bases from J, the junction kept 6 bases outside the gene matches. This CDR3 is CASVYQGATEAFF. CDR3 coding DNA: TGTGCCAGTGTATACCAGGGGGCCACTGAAGCTTTCTTT.

J is TRBJ2-5 and V is TRBV19; 15 bases agree with TRBD2. Trimming removed 5 bases from V and 5 bases from J; junction bases left unmatched: 3. Germline CDR1 and CDR2: LNHDA and SQIVND (reference sequence). This CDR3 has 15 residues. For the CDR3, the DNA is TGTGCCAGTAGTTCAGGACTAGCGGGAGGGGAGACCCAGTACTTC. It codes for CASSSGLAGGETQYF.

DNA for the CDR3: TGTGCCAGCAGTTTAAAGGGGGTTACGTACGAGCAGTACGTC. It is translated as CASSLKGVTYEQYV. The rearrangement links TRBV28 to TRBJ2-7; TRBD1 might be the D (6 bases). Germline-derived CDR1 and CDR2 are MDHEN and SYDVKM. V dropped 2 bases and J dropped 4 bases, with 12 bases sitting between them. The CDR3 is 14 amino acids.

This rearrangement joins TRBV7-2 to TRBJ2-1; D uncertain. The germline V gene encodes CDR1 SGHTA and CDR2 FQGNSA. The ends were cut back, 8 bases at V and 9 bases at J, with 23 bases in the middle. The CDR3 runs to 15 residues. CDR3 sequence (DNA): TGTGCCAGCCGAGCCCGCCGTAACTCCCCAAGTGAGCAGTTCTTC. This translates into CASRARRNSPSEQFF. Full variable domain (remainder filled in from reference TRBV7-2 and TRBJ2-1): GAGVSQSPSNKVTEKGKDVELRCDPISGHTALYWYRQSLGQGLEFLIYFQGNSAPDKSGLPSDRFSAERTGGSVSTLTIQRTQQEDSAVYLCASRARRNSPSEQFFGPGTRLTVL.

There are a few counts of this clone. The V call is TRBV5-8, the J call TRBJ1-2; D might be TRBD1 (5 bases). V lost 0 bases to trimming and J lost 5 bases, with 14 bases between them. This CDR3 is 15 amino acids long. CDR1 is SGHTS and CDR2 is YDEGEE in the germline V gene. The CDR3 spells CASSLGQGIEYGYTF. The DNA for the CDR3 is TGTGCCAGCAGCTTGGGGCAGGGAATTGAGTATGGCTACACCTTC.

The rearrangement joins TRBV5-1 to TRBJ1-3; D unresolved. The CDR3 has 18 residues. V was pared by 1 base and J by 4 bases, with 21 bases between. Looked up from germline, CDR1 is SGHRS and CDR2 is YFSETQ. CDR3 sequence reads: CASSLLLRSGTAGNTIYF. The CDR3 bases are TGCGCCAGCAGCTTGCTGCTGCGTTCAGGAACTGCGGGAAACACCATATATTTT.